This T cell receptor beta chain was profiled in a study of Ad26.COV2.S vaccination and SARS-CoV-2 variants. About the research overall: Recipients of Ad26.COV2.S got it intramuscularly, once or twice 56 days apart.

On this clone itself: Other DNA sequences within the sample encode an identical CDR3.

Some clones are missing from TCRdb's copy, which holds only in-frame ones; the method was immunoSEQ multiplex PCR. This sample yields some 520,000 clones, of which roughly 85% are seen a single time; roughly 13% belongs to the top ten. As for treatment: around 19 received Ad26.COV2.S at low or high dose, single or two shots; 5 received placebo; per-sample allocation not given. Sampling was done on day 63 after the first vaccine or placebo injection. Vaccination used an Ad26 vector expressing Wuhan-strain SARS-CoV-2 spike. V lost 5 bases, J lost 0 bases, and 5 bases lay in between. CDR1 is SGHTA and CDR2 is FQGTGA in the germline V gene. This CDR3 has 14 amino acids.

The sample consisted of peripheral blood, taken in a trial of Ad26.COV2.S vaccine versus placebo. The clonotype comes from a person between 18 and 65 years old who received the Ad26.COV2.S COVID-19 vaccine or a placebo. V and J are TRBV7-3 and TRBJ2-6; D gene uncertain. The CDR3 DNA reads as TGTGCCAGCAGCCCCTCCTCTGGGGCCAACGTCCTGACTTTC. Translating it yields CASSPSSGANVLTF. Together with reference TRBV7-3 and TRBJ2-6, the CDR3 gives the full variable domain: GAGVSQTPSNKVTEKGKYVELRCDPISGHTALYWYRQSLGQGPEFLIYFQGTGAADDSGLPNDRFFAVRPEGSVSTLKIQRTERGDSAVYLCASSPSSGANVLTFGAGSRLTVL.